This T cell receptor (beta chain) was sequenced during a study of T cells expressing NK-cell markers. Study results and limitations: No clear determination of HCMV specificity was made for expanded NKG2C+ T cell clones.

Remarks on this clonotype: Its matching antigen is unknown.

The CDR3 loop spans 18 amino acids. Per the germline V gene, CDR1 is ENHRY and CDR2 is SYGVKD. Libraries used 5'RACE template switching adding universal primer site and UMIs. With the 5' RACE reads reprocessed, TCRdb shows one record per CDR3 protein and no DNA. The table lists about 380,000 distinct CDR3 sequences. The sample taken for sequencing was blood T cells: a sorted CD56 or NKG2C T cell subset, CD4+ or CD8+ T cells, or bulk PBMC T cells (not recorded which). V gene TRBV10-3 combines with J gene TRBJ2-7; TCRdb's D call, TRBD1, is unchecked because there is no DNA. The TCR originated in a man between 18 and 69 years old in good health. CDR3 protein: CAISGSSSSGQGRYEQYF.